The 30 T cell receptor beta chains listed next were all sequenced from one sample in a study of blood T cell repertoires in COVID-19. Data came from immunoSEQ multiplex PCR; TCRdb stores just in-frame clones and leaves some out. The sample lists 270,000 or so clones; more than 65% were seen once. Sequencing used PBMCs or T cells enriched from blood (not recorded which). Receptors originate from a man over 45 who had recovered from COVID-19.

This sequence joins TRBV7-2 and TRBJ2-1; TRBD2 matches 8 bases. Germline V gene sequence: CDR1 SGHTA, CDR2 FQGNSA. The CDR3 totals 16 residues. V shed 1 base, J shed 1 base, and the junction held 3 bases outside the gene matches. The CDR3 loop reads CASSLGPGGSYNEQFF. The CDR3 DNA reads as TGTGCCAGCAGCTTAGGACCGGGAGGGTCCTACAATGAGCAGTTCTTC.

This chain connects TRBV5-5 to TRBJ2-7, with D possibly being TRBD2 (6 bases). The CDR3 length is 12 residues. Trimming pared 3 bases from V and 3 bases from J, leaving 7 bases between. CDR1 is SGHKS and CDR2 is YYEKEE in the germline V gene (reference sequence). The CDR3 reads CASSWEVYEQYF. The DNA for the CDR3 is TGTGCCAGCAGCTGGGAGGTCTACGAGCAGTACTTC.

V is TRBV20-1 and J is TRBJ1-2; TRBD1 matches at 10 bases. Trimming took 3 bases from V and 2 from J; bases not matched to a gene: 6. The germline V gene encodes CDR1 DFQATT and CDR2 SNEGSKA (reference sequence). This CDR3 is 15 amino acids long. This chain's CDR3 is CSASSSGQGNYGYTF. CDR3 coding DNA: TGCAGTGCTAGTAGTTCGGGACAGGGGAACTATGGCTACACCTTC.

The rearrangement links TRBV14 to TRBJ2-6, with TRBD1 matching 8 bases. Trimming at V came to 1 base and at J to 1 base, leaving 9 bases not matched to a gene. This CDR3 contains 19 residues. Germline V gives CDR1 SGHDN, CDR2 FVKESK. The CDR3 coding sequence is TGTGCCAGCAGCCAAGCTGGTCAGGGGGCTCCATCTGGGGCCAACGTCCTGACTTTC. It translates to CASSQAGQGAPSGANVLTF. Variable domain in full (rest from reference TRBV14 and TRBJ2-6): EAGVTQFPSHSVIEKGQTVTLRCDPISGHDNLYWYRRVMGKEIKFLLHFVKESKQDESGMPNNRFLAERTGGTYSTLKVQPAELEDSGVYFCASSQAGQGAPSGANVLTFGAGSRLTVL.

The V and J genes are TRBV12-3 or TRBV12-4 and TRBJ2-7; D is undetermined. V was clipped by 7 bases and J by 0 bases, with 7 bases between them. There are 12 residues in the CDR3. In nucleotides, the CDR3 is TGTGCCAGCACCTTAAACTCCTACGAGCAGTACTTC. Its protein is CASTLNSYEQYF.

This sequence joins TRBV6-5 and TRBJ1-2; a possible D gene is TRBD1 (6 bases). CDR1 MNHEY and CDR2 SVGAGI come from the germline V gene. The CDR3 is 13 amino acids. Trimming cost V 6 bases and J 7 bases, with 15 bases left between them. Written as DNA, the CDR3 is TGTGCCAGCAGAATAGGACAGTCGATTGGCTACACCTTC. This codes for CASRIGQSIGYTF.

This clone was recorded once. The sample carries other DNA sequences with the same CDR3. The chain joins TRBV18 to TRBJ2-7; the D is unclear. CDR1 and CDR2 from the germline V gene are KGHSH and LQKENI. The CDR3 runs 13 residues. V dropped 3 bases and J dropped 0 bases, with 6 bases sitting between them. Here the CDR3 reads CASSPPSSYEQYF. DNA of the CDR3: TGTGCCAGCTCACCTCCGAGCTCCTACGAGCAGTACTTC.

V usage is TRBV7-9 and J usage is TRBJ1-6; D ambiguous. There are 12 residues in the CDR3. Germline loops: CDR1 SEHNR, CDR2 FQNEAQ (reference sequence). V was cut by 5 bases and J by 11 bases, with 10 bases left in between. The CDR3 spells CASSPAGTPLHF. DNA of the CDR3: TGTGCCAGCAGCCCCGCGGGCACACCCCTCCACTTT.

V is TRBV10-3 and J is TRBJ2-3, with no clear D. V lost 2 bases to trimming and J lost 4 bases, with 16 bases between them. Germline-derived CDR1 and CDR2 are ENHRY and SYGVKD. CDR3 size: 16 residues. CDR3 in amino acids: CAISEPAGLAADTQYF. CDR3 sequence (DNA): TGTGCCATCAGTGAGCCCGCCGGCTTAGCAGCAGATACGCAGTATTTT.

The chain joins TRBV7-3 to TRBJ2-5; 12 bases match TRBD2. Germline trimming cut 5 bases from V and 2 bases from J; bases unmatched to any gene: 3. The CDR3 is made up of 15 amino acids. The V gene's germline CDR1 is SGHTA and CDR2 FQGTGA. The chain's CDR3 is CASSRTSGTQETQYF. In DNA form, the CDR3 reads TGTGCCAGCAGCCGGACTAGCGGGACTCAAGAGACCCAGTACTTC.

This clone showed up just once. This chain's CDR3 is CASSGASGTYNEQFF. The CDR3 DNA sequence: TGCGCCAGCAGCGGGGCTAGCGGGACCTACAATGAGCAGTTCTTC. This chain uses TRBV5-1 with TRBJ2-1, with 9 bases lining up with TRBD2. Germline V gene lookup returns CDR1 SGHRS and CDR2 YFSETQ. The CDR3 contains 15 residues. The J segment lost 2 bases and the V segment lost 4 bases, leaving 4 bases of the junction unmatched.

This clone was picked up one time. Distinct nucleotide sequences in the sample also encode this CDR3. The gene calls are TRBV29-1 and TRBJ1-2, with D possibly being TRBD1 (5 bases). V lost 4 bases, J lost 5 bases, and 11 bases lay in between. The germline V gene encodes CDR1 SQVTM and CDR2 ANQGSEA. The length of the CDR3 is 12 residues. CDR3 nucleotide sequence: TGCAGCGTTGGAGCGGGGGAGTATGGCTACACCTTC. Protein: CSVGAGEYGYTF.

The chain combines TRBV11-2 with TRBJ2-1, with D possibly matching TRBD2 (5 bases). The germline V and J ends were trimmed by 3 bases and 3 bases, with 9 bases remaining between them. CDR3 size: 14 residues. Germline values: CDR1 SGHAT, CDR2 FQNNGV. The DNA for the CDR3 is TGTGCCAGCAGCTTGGCCGGGGTCTACAATGAGCAGTTCTTC. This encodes CASSLAGVYNEQFF. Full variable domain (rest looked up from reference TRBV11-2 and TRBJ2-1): EAGVAQSPRYKIIEKRQSVAFWCNPISGHATLYWYQQILGQGPKLLIQFQNNGVVDDSQLPKDRFSAERLKGVDSTLKIQPAKLEDSAVYLCASSLAGVYNEQFFGPGTRLTVL.

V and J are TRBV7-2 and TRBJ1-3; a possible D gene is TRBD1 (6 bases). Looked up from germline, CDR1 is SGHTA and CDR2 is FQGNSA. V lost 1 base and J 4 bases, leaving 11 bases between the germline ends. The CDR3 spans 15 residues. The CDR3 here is CASSLGAGVGNTIYF. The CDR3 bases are TGTGCCAGCAGCTTAGGTGCAGGGGTCGGAAACACCATATATTTT.

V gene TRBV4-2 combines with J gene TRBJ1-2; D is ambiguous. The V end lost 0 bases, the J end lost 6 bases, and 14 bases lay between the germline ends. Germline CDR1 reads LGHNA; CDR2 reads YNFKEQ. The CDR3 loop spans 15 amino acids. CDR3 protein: CASSQDHQASHGYTF. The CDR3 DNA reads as TGTGCCAGCAGCCAAGACCACCAGGCATCCCATGGCTACACCTTC.

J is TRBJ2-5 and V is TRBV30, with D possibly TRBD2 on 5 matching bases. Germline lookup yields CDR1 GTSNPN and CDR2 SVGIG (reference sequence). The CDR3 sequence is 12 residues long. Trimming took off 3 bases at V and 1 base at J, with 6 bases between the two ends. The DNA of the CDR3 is TGTGCCTGGAGCAGCGGCCAAGAGACCCAGTACTTC. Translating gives CAWSSGQETQYF. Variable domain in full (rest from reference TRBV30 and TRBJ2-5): SQTIHQWPATLVQPVGSPLSLECTVEGTSNPNLYWYRQAAGRGLQLLFYSVGIGQISSEVPQNLSASRPQDRQFILSSKKLLLSDSGFYLCAWSSGQETQYFGPGTRLLVL.

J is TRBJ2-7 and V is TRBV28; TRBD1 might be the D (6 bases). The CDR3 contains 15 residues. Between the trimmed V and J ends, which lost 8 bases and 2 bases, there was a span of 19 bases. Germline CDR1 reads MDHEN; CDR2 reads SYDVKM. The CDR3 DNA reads TGTGCCAGCCAAGGGATACGACAGGACCCCTACGAGCAGTACTTC. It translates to CASQGIRQDPYEQYF. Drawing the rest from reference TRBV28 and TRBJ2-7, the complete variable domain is DVKVTQSSRYLVKRTGEKVFLECVQDMDHENMFWYRQDPGLGLRLIYFSYDVKMKEKGDIPEGYSVSREKKERFSLILESASTNQTSMYLCASQGIRQDPYEQYFGPGTRLTVT.

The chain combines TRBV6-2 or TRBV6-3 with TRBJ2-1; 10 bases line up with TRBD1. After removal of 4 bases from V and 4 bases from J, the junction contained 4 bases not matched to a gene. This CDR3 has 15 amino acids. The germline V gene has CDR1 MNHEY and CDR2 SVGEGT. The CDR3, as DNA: TGTGCCAGCAGTTTCGACAGGGGGCCTTACAATGAGCAGTTCTTC. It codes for CASSFDRGPYNEQFF.

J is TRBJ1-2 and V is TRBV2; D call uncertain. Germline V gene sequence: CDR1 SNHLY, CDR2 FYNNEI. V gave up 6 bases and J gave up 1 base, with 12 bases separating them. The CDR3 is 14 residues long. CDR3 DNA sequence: TGTGCCAGCAGGACCGGCGGGGTTAACTATGGCTACACCTTC. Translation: CASRTGGVNYGYTF.

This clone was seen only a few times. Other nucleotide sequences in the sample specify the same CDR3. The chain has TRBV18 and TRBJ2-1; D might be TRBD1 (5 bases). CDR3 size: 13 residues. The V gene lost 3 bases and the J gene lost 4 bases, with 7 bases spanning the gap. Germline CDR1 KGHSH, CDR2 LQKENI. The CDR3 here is CASSPGQYNEQFF. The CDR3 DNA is TGTGCCAGCTCACCGGGGCAGTACAATGAGCAGTTCTTC. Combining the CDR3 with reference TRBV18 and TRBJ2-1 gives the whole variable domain NAGVMQNPRHLVRRRGQEARLRCSPMKGHSHVYWYRQLPEEGLKFMVYLQKENIIDESGMPKERFSAEFPKEGPSILRIQQVVRGDSAAYFCASSPGQYNEQFFGPGTRLTVL.

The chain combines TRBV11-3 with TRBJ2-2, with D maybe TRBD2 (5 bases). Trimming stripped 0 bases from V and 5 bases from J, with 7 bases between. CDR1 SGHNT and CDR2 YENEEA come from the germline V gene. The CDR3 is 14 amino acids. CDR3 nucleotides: TGTGCCAGCAGCTTAGATCGGGGAACCGGGGAGCTGTTTTTT. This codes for CASSLDRGTGELFF.

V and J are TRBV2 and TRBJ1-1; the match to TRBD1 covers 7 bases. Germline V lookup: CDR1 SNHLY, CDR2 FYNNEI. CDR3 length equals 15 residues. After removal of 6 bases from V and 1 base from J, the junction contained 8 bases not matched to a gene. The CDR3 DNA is TGTGCCAGCAGACCTCCGGGACAGAAGAACACTGAAGCTTTCTTT. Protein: CASRPPGQKNTEAFF.

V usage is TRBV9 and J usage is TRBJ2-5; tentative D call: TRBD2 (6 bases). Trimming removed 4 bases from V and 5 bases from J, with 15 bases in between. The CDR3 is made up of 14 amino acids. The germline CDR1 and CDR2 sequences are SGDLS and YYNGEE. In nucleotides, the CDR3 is TGTGCCAGCAGCCCGCGGGACTTTCAGGAGACCCAGTACTTC. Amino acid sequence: CASSPRDFQETQYF. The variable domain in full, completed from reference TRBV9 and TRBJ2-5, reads DSGVTQTPKHLITATGQRVTLRCSPRSGDLSVYWYQQSLDQGLQFLIQYYNGEERAKGNILERFSAQQFPDLHSELNLSSLELGDSALYFCASSPRDFQETQYFGPGTRLLVL.

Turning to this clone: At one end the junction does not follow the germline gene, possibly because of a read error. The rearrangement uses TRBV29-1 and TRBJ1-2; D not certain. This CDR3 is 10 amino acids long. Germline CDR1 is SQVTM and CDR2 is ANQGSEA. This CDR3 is CSVEREAGSF. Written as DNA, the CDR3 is TGCAGCGTTGAGAGGGAAGCGGGCTCATTC.

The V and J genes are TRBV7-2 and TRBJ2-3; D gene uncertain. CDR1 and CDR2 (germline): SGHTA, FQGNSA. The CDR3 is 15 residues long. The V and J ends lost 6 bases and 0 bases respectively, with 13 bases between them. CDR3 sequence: CASRHPSESTDTQYF. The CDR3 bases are TGTGCCAGCAGGCACCCCTCGGAGAGCACAGATACGCAGTATTTT.

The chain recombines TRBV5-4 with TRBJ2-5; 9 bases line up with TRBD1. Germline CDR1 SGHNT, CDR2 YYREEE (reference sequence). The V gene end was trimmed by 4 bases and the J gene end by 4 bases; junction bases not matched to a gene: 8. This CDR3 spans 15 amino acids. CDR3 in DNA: TGTGCCAGCAGCCTCCGGGACAGGGTAGGAGAGACCCAGTACTTC. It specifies CASSLRDRVGETQYF. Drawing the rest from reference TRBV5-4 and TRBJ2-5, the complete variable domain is ETGVTQSPTHLIKTRGQQVTLRCSSQSGHNTVSWYQQALGQGPQFIFQYYREEENGRGNFPPRFSGLQFPNYSSELNVNALELDDSALYLCASSLRDRVGETQYFGPGTRLLVL.

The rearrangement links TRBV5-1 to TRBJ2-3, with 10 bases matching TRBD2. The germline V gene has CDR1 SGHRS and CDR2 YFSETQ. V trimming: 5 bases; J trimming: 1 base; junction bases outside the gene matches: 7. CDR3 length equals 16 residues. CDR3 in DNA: TGCGCCAGCAGGTTGCTAACTAGCGGGGGCACAGATACGCAGTATTTT. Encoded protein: CASRLLTSGGTDTQYF.

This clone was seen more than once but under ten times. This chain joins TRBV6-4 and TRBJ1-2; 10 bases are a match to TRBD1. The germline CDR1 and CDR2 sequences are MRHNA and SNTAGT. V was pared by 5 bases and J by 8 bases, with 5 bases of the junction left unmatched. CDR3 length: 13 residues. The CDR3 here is CASSSGTGDGYTF. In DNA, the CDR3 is TGTGCCAGCAGTTCCGGGACAGGGGACGGCTACACCTTC.

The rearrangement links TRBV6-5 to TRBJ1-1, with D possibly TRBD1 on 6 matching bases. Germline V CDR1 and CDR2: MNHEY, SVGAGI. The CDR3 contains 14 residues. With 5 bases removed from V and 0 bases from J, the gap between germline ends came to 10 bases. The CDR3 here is CASSRDTLNTEAFF. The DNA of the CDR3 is TGTGCCAGCAGTCGGGACACCCTGAACACTGAAGCTTTCTTT.

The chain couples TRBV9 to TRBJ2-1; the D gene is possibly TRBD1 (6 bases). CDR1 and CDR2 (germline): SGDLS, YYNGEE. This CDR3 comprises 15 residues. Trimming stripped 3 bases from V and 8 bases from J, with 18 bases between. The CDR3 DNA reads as TGTGCCAGCAGCGCCGAGACAGGAAATATGGATGAGCAGTTCTTC. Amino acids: CASSAETGNMDEQFF.